This passage covers 10 T cell receptor beta chains from one sample sequenced in a study of T-cell memory formation after mild COVID-19. One entry per CDR3 protein, called by TCRdb with MiXCR from the 5' RACE reads. The data hold fewer than 650,000 distinct CDR3 sequences, with approximately 15% observed a single time. Material for sequencing was PBMCs or a T cell subset sorted from them (not recorded which). The receptors were sampled from an adult woman who had mild COVID-19 (a few samples of this study predate the infection). Cell type and time point are not known.

The chain has TRBV5-6 and TRBJ1-6, with 7 bases that match TRBD1. CDR1 SGHDT and CDR2 YYEEEE come from the germline V gene. V gave up 0 bases and J gave up 5 bases; unmatched junction bases: 5. This CDR3 comprises 16 residues. The CDR3 reads CASSLDRGLDNSPLHF. CDR3 nucleotide sequence: TGTGCCAGCAGCTTGGACAGGGGATTGGATAATTCACCCCTCCACTTT.

This sequence joins TRBV7-9 and TRBJ1-1; D not certain. Trimming took 3 bases from V and 6 from J, leaving 5 bases between them. CDR1 is SEHNR and CDR2 is FQNEAQ in the germline V gene (reference sequence). The CDR3 length is 11 residues. In nucleotides, the CDR3 is TGTGCCAGCAGCTTGTATCCTGAAGCTTTCTTT. Translated: CASSLYPEAFF.

This clonotype was seen only a few times. The CDR3 here is CASSQTGGVQETQYF. CDR3 in DNA: TGTGCCAGCAGCCAAACAGGGGGTGTTCAAGAGACCCAGTACTTC. V is TRBV7-2 and J is TRBJ2-5; TRBD1 aligns across 8 bases. Trimming removed 5 bases from V and 2 bases from J; junction bases left unmatched: 7. This CDR3 is 15 amino acids long. Germline CDR1 is SGHTA and CDR2 is FQGNSA.

This clonotype was detected only a few times. The chain joins TRBV11-2 to TRBJ2-2; no reliable D call. With 1 base removed from V and 7 bases from J, the gap between germline ends came to 10 bases. CDR3 length: 14 residues. Germline V gene sequence: CDR1 SGHAT, CDR2 FQNNGV. The CDR3 bases are TGTGCCAGCAGCTTAGTGAGGAGTGTCGGGGAGCTGTTTTTT. Translation gives CASSLVRSVGELFF.

This clonotype has more than one count but fewer than ten. The rearrangement joins TRBV6-4 to TRBJ1-2; D gene uncertain. CDR1 is MRHNA and CDR2 is SNTAGT in the germline V gene. The CDR3 totals 14 residues. V was trimmed by 9 bases and J by 4 bases, leaving 18 bases between them. The CDR3 here is CARPRGGTSYGYTF. CDR3 nucleotide sequence: TGTGCCAGACCTCGAGGAGGAACCTCCTATGGCTACACCTTC.

The chain couples TRBV5-4 to TRBJ1-6; 8 nucleotides match TRBD1. Germline lookup yields CDR1 SGHNT and CDR2 YYREEE (reference sequence). With 2 bases clipped from V and 7 bases from J, the junction kept 8 bases outside the gene matches. The CDR3 is made up of 16 amino acids. CDR3 protein: CASSFAGTGHNSPLHF. The DNA for the CDR3 is TGTGCCAGCAGCTTCGCCGGGACAGGACACAATTCACCCCTCCACTTT.

The V gene is TRBV7-8, the J gene TRBJ1-1; D may be TRBD1 (6 bases). The V end lost 5 bases, the J end lost 4 bases, and 14 bases lay between the germline ends. The V gene's germline CDR1 is SGHVS and CDR2 FQNEAQ. The CDR3 runs to 14 residues. The CDR3 nucleotides read TGTGCCAGCAGCGTTACGGGGGCAAGCACTGAAGCTTTCTTT. Its protein is CASSVTGASTEAFF.

The chain carries TRBV6-1 and TRBJ1-2; 8 nucleotides line up with TRBD1. With V trimmed by 6 bases and J by 4 bases, 4 bases remained unmatched. The germline gives CDR1 MNHNS, CDR2 SASEGT. The CDR3 contains 13 residues. The CDR3 DNA reads TGTGCCAGCAGGGGACAGGCGTCCTATGGCTACACCTTC. Its translation: CASRGQASYGYTF.

This sequence joins TRBV2 and TRBJ2-7; D may be TRBD1 (5 bases). The CDR3 spans 15 residues. The V and J ends lost 6 bases and 4 bases respectively, with 19 bases between them. Germline CDR1 SNHLY, CDR2 FYNNEI. The CDR3 region is CASRTLRQGGYEQYF. The DNA of the CDR3 is TGTGCCAGCAGGACCCTGAGGCAGGGTGGGTACGAGCAGTACTTC. The full variable domain, in which reference TRBV2 and TRBJ2-7 provide the parts outside the CDR3, is EPEVTQTPSHQVTQMGQEVILRCVPISNHLYFYWYRQILGQKVEFLVSFYNNEISEKSEIFDDQFSVERPDGSNFTLKIRSTKLEDSAMYFCASRTLRQGGYEQYFGPGTRLTVT.

There are a few counts of this clonotype. The chain uses TRBV27 and TRBJ1-1, with 7 bases lining up with TRBD1. This CDR3 has 13 residues. With V trimmed by 7 bases and J by 7 bases, 9 bases remained unmatched. Germline assignment: CDR1 MNHEY and CDR2 SMNVEV (reference sequence). Here the CDR3 reads CASTAGQKNEAFF. DNA for the CDR3: TGTGCCAGCACCGCGGGACAGAAAAATGAAGCTTTCTTT.